This T cell receptor (beta chain) was recorded in a study of human T cells and chemical hapten exposure. This CDR3 has 14 residues. Germline lookup yields CDR1 LGHNA and CDR2 YSLEER. The V end lost 3 bases, the J end lost 8 bases, and 11 bases lay between the germline ends. Individual cDNA molecules (in the library) carried attached unique molecular identifiers. Each CDR3 protein gets one entry after TCRdb re-called the RACE reads with MiXCR. The table lists roughly 120,000 distinct CDR3 sequences, approximately 9.5% of them singletons, with about 2% in the top ten. Stated time point: healthy volunteer bleed at 2 weeks. The template was total RNA from unfractionated whole blood.

Sequencing input: whole blood. This clonotype originated in a male donor in good health. Some clones in this sample may be carry-over from other donors' samples. The chain has TRBV4-3 and TRBJ1-6; D unresolved. In nucleotides, the CDR3 is TGCGCCAGCAGCCAGCGGAACATGGATTCACCCCTCCACTTT. Translation gives CASSQRNMDSPLHF.